The TCR beta chain under discussion was sequenced for a study of graft-versus-host responses after intestinal transplantation (dated by TCRdb to about 2021). For the wider study: Multivisceral, liver-intestinal, or isolated intestinal transplants were received by the recipients. All recipients received anti-thymocyte globulin induction followed by maintenance tacrolimus and steroids for 3 to 4 years. After intestinal transplantation, graft-versus-host and host-versus-graft alloreactive T cell clones in the graft, circulation and bone marrow were tracked using bulk TCR-beta CDR3 sequencing. Alloreactive clones were identified by sequencing pre-transplant mixed lymphocyte reaction products and comparing them with unstimulated pre-transplant donor and recipient T cells. A cohort of more than 20 intestinal transplant recipients, including one retransplant, was enrolled, and a few patients lacking pretransplant specimens were excluded. Donor T cell macrochimerism was defined as a peak of at least 4% donor T cells among recipient peripheral blood mononuclear cells. Instead of going to the commercial service, samples from a few later patients were sequenced in-house on an Illumina MiSeq and processed with MiXCR. Summary of the overall study and its limitations: GvH clones were detected in recipient bone marrow, and some appeared earlier in ileal mucosa or blood, consistent with an intestinal mucosal origin. Early after transplant, peak levels of circulating GvH clones were associated with declines in HvG clones. The conclusions were limited by the relatively low number and heterogeneity of the intestinal transplant patients. High GvH to HvG T cell clonal ratios were observed in the allografts of patients with donor T cell macrochimerism.

The library was built by means of the immunoSEQ multiplex PCR assay. For most patients, genomic DNA was isolated using the Qiagen DNeasy Blood and Tissue Kit and was shipped frozen to Adaptive Biotechnologies for TCR sequencing. Adaptive Biotechnologies carried out high-throughput TCR-beta CDR3 sequencing of genomic DNA for most patients. From the authors' description of their analysis: TCR sequencing data for over 15 patients were retrieved from Adaptive's ImmunoSEQ software; three other patients were processed with MiXCR and VDJtools. To correct CD4 versus CD8 sorting errors, sequences present in both subsets at a frequency ratio below 5:1 were removed. CDR3 nucleotide sequences shared by donor and recipient were removed because the origin of these sequences could not be assigned. To count as alloreactive, a clone needed at least 2-fold expansion over unstimulated cells and a minimum CFSE-low frequency of 0.002% (template counts) or 0.001% (read counts). Mappable clones were those detected in sequenced pre-transplant spleen, lymph node, or MLR CFSE-low populations of the donor or recipient. Cumulative frequency of alloreactive clones was calculated as a percentage of all sequences weighted by copy number. TCRdb retrieved this table from immuneACCESS and kept in-frame rearrangements only. Not all clones are present; in checked studies, unresolved V genes account for under half, and no reason is known for the remainder. V, J and clone size derive from that table, while D and trimming were established from the DNA sequence. Present in this sample are about 120,000 clones, approximately 96% of which were seen just once. The ten most abundant clones make up over 2.5% of the sample.

This sample's time point label indicates: cells obtained before transplantation from donor or recipient. CD3+CD4+ and CD3+CD8+ populations were FACS-sorted from unstimulated pre-transplant donor and recipient cells taken from spleen or lymph nodes. For this clone: Its binding antigen is unknown. Per-base quality was not reported, and no clone a single base away is much larger than it.

CDR1 and CDR2 are drawn from the germline V gene: SNHLY, FYNNEI. The CDR3, cysteine through phenylalanine, is 12 amino acids long. This entry keeps only the CDR3 DNA: 36 bases, framed from base 1. The junction carries 9 bases between V and J, which are trimmed by 4 bases and 8 bases respectively. This sequence originates from a human donor who received an intestinal transplant. This chain joins TRBV2 to TRBJ1-5, with the D gene not confidently named. The material sequenced was unstimulated CD8+ T cells sorted from spleen or lymph node cells, taken before intestinal transplant. The CDR3 loop reads CASSAGSEPQHF. The DNA sequence reads TGTGCCAGCAGTGCCGGGTCGGAGCCCCAGCATTTT.